The 5 T cell receptor beta chains listed next were all sequenced from one sample in a study of T-cell reconstitution after alpha-beta-depleted transplantation in children. TCRbeta library construction was performed incorporating unique molecular identifiers. MiXCR, run by TCRdb on the PCR reads, gives a single entry per CDR3 protein. The profile shows roughly 100,000 distinct CDR3 sequences, about 8% of them singletons. Specimen: PBMCs, collected before TCRalphabeta/CD19-depleted stem cell transplant. The source of these receptors is a boy between 2 and 10 years old with acute lymphoblastic leukemia, due to receive a stem cell transplant.

This clonotype was picked up a small number of times. This rearrangement joins TRBV7-9 to TRBJ1-4; D remains unclear. Germline V gene lookup returns CDR1 SEHNR and CDR2 FQNEAQ (reference sequence). The CDR3 length is 15 residues. Between the trimmed V and J ends, which lost 0 bases and 8 bases, there was a span of 13 bases. CDR3 in DNA: TGTGCCAGCAGCTTAGCGAGTGGGAGGAGAGAAAAACTGTTTTTT. As protein: CASSLASGRREKLFF.

This clonotype was seen ten or more times. The chain couples TRBV11-2 to TRBJ2-1; no clear D. Deletions cut 5 bases from V and 3 bases from J, with 8 bases between. Germline V gene sequence: CDR1 SGHAT, CDR2 FQNNGV. The CDR3 contains 13 residues. This CDR3 is CASSPGSYNEQFF. CDR3 DNA sequence: TGTGCCAGCAGCCCGGGCAGCTACAATGAGCAGTTCTTC.

This clonotype is termed large. The V and J genes are TRBV13 and TRBJ1-1, with a weak D call TRBD1 (6 bases). Germline loops: CDR1 PRHDT, CDR2 FYEKMQ (reference sequence). The CDR3 is made up of 16 amino acids. V lost 1 base, J lost 7 bases, and 19 bases lay in between. As DNA, the CDR3 is TGTGCCAGCAGCTTAGCGGCCGGGGGCAGTACTATTGAAGCTTTCTTT. Amino acids: CASSLAAGGSTIEAFF.

This clonotype was counted between two and nine times. This chain uses TRBV4-2 with TRBJ2-3; no reliable D call. This CDR3 has 14 amino acids. V gave up 0 bases and J gave up 0 bases, with 4 bases separating them. The V gene's germline CDR1 is LGHNA and CDR2 YNFKEQ. Written as DNA, the CDR3 is TGTGCCAGCAGCCAAGAATGGAGCACAGATACGCAGTATTTT. Amino acids: CASSQEWSTDTQYF.

The V and J genes are TRBV20-1 and TRBJ2-5; 8 nucleotides line up with TRBD2. The ends lost 4 bases at V and 5 bases at J; junction bases unmatched: 9. The CDR3 has 14 amino acids. Per the germline V gene, CDR1 is DFQATT and CDR2 is SNEGSKA (reference sequence). Here the CDR3 reads CSAKSGGPMETQYF. DNA of the CDR3: TGCAGTGCTAAAAGCGGGGGACCAATGGAGACCCAGTACTTC.